What follows are 25 T cell receptor beta chains derived from one specimen sequenced in a study of cytomegalovirus exposure and HLA in healthy donors. This PCR relied on a set of 60 Vbeta primers and 13 Jbeta primers. Assay: immunoSEQ multiplex PCR; the TCRdb copy retains only in-frame clones and omits some. The repertoire has 45,000 to 75,000 clones, 70% of them found once; the top ten carry roughly a fifth. Source material: PBMCs. The receptors were gathered from a woman in her sixties in good health and CMV-seropositive.

The chain uses TRBV13 and TRBJ2-5; D unclear. The CDR3 is made up of 14 amino acids. Germline assignment: CDR1 PRHDT and CDR2 FYEKMQ (reference sequence). V dropped 2 bases and J dropped 5 bases, with 12 bases sitting between them. CDR3 DNA sequence: TGTGCCAGCAGCTTAAAGGAGAGTGTGGAGACCCAGTACTTC. Encoded protein: CASSLKESVETQYF.

This chain connects TRBV28 to TRBJ2-7, with D perhaps TRBD1 (7 bases). This CDR3 has 15 amino acids. The V and J ends lost 2 bases and 2 bases respectively, with 13 bases between them. Per germline, CDR1 MDHEN and CDR2 SYDVKM. DNA for the CDR3: TGTGCCAGCAGTTTACTAGGAGGGGGCACCTACGAGCAGTACTTC. This sequence encodes CASSLLGGGTYEQYF.

This clone was counted only a few times. The gene calls are TRBV4-3 and TRBJ2-5, with 8 bases lining up with TRBD2. The J call is in doubt because the DNA end fits TRBJ2-7 better. Germline lookup yields CDR1 LGHNA and CDR2 YSLEER. This CDR3 is 13 amino acids long. Here the CDR3 reads CASSQAGGSEQYF. The DNA for the CDR3 is TGCGCCAGCAGCCAAGCGGGGGGGAGCGAGCAGTACTTC.

V gene TRBV16 combines with J gene TRBJ1-2, with 7 bases that match TRBD1. CDR3 length: 14 residues. J was trimmed by 4 bases and V by 3 bases; bases with no gene match: 5. Germline assignment: CDR1 KGHSY and CDR2 FQNENV. This CDR3 reads CASSQTGPIYGYTF. CDR3 in DNA: TGTGCCAGCAGCCAGACAGGGCCCATCTATGGCTACACCTTC.

V and J are TRBV29-1 and TRBJ1-5; tentative D call: TRBD1 (5 bases). The CDR3 spans 14 residues. CDR1 is SQVTM, CDR2 ANQGSEA, per germline. V lost 5 bases and J 0 bases, leaving 11 bases between the germline ends. The CDR3 sequence: CSVQTGDSNQPQHF. The CDR3 nucleotides are TGCAGCGTTCAAACAGGAGATAGCAATCAGCCCCAGCATTTT.

This clone was counted between two and nine times. CDR3 amino acids: CASSSGGTDTQYF. The CDR3 DNA follows: TGTGCCAGCTCTAGCGGGGGGACAGATACGCAGTATTTT. V usage is TRBV9 and J usage is TRBJ2-3, with 11 bases that match TRBD2. CDR1 is SGDLS, CDR2 YYNGEE, per germline. The junction had 1 base not matched to a gene; V was cut back by 7 bases and J by 3 bases. The CDR3 is 13 amino acids.

V and J are TRBV6-1 and TRBJ2-7; 7 nucleotides agree with TRBD1. The CDR3 has 14 amino acids. V was clipped by 1 base and J by 2 bases; unmatched bases: 2. Germline V CDR1 and CDR2: MNHNS, SASEGT. The CDR3 DNA reads as TGTGCCAGCAGTGAAGACAGGGGTCCCTACGAGCAGTACTTC. Its protein is CASSEDRGPYEQYF.

The V gene is TRBV19, the J gene TRBJ1-2; TRBD1 agrees at 9 bases. V dropped 8 bases and J dropped 8; count of bases not matched to a gene: 18. Germline lookup yields CDR1 LNHDA and CDR2 SQIVND (reference sequence). The CDR3 totals 16 residues. The CDR3 bases are TGTGCCAGTGACCTCCGGGACAGGGCTGGTTCGAGGGGCTACACCTTC. Protein product: CASDLRDRAGSRGYTF.

The J gene is TRBJ1-2, the V gene TRBV19; 8 bases fit TRBD1. The germline V gene encodes CDR1 LNHDA and CDR2 SQIVND (reference sequence). The CDR3 extends over 13 amino acids. J lost 6 bases, V lost 7 bases, and 7 bases had no gene match. CDR3 DNA sequence: TGTGCCAGTACCACGGACAGGGTCAATGGCTACACCTTC. Its protein is CASTTDRVNGYTF.

This chain connects TRBV27 to TRBJ2-7; TRBD1 matches at 9 bases. This CDR3 spans 16 amino acids. In germline, CDR1 is MNHEY, CDR2 SMNVEV (reference sequence). Germline trimming cut 5 bases from V and 2 bases from J; bases unmatched to any gene: 10. The CDR3: CASSLTGGGWAYEQYF. The CDR3 region has the DNA TGTGCCAGCAGTCTGACAGGGGGGGGGTGGGCCTACGAGCAGTACTTC.

The chain couples TRBV4-1 to TRBJ2-1; unclear D gene. Germline CDR1 and CDR2: MGHRA and YSYEKL. This CDR3 has 15 amino acids. V was clipped by 0 bases and J by 6 bases, with 12 bases between them. The CDR3 sequence: CASSQDRGNLNEQFF. CDR3 coding DNA: TGCGCCAGCAGCCAAGATCGAGGTAATCTCAATGAGCAGTTCTTC.

V and J are TRBV5-6 and TRBJ1-2; TRBD1 might be the D (6 bases). The CDR3 consists of 14 residues. Germline loops: CDR1 SGHDT, CDR2 YYEEEE. V lost 5 bases and J 6 bases, leaving 17 bases between the germline ends. The CDR3 nucleotides read TGTGCCAGCAGAGGTTTCAGCAGGGGTCATGGCTACACCTTC. This translates into CASRGFSRGHGYTF.

CDR3 loop: CASSTEGDYYGYTF. The DNA for the CDR3 is TGTGCCAGCAGCACCGAGGGGGATTACTATGGCTACACCTTC. The J gene is TRBJ1-2, the V gene TRBV6-5; the D gene is possibly TRBD1 (6 bases). The CDR3 has 14 amino acids. CDR1 MNHEY and CDR2 SVGAGI come from the germline V gene. V was clipped by 6 bases and J by 3 bases, with 14 bases between them.

The V and J genes are TRBV18 and TRBJ2-5, with 7 bases fitting TRBD2. Unmatched junction bases numbered 0, after V lost 3 bases and J lost 2 bases. CDR1 and CDR2 (germline): KGHSH, LQKENI. The CDR3 has 13 amino acids. The CDR3 DNA is TGTGCCAGCTCACCGGGACTACAAGAGACCCAGTACTTC. It translates to CASSPGLQETQYF. Full variable domain (remainder filled in from reference TRBV18 and TRBJ2-5): NAGVMQNPRHLVRRRGQEARLRCSPMKGHSHVYWYRQLPEEGLKFMVYLQKENIIDESGMPKERFSAEFPKEGPSILRIQQVVRGDSAAYFCASSPGLQETQYFGPGTRLLVL.

The sample holds a few counts of this clone. V is TRBV30 and J is TRBJ1-2; D is unclear. Germline V gene data show CDR1 as GTSNPN and CDR2 as SVGIG (reference sequence). V lost 0 bases, J lost 4 bases, and 12 bases lay in between. The CDR3 is 14 residues long. This CDR3 reads CAWSVGNEGYGYTF. Here the CDR3 DNA reads TGTGCCTGGAGTGTAGGGAATGAGGGCTATGGCTACACCTTC.

This rearrangement joins TRBV7-9 to TRBJ2-5; tentative D call: TRBD1 (5 bases). CDR1 SEHNR and CDR2 FQNEAQ come from the germline V gene (reference sequence). V was cut by 5 bases and J by 2 bases, with 15 bases left in between. This CDR3 is built from 15 residues. In DNA form, the CDR3 reads TGTGCCAGCAGCCATGCGTTAGCAGGGCAAGAGACCCAGTACTTC. Amino acid sequence: CASSHALAGQETQYF.

This clone showed up just once. The chain carries TRBV10-3 and TRBJ2-5; 11 nucleotides align to TRBD2. Trimming removed 2 bases from V and 7 bases from J; junction bases left unmatched: 6. The CDR3 loop spans 15 amino acids. In germline, CDR1 is ENHRY, CDR2 SYGVKD. The CDR3 DNA reads as TGTGCCATCAGTGAGGCTAGCGGGAGGCTGGGGACCCAGTACTTC. Encoded protein: CAISEASGRLGTQYF.

This clone was seen a handful of times. The chain combines TRBV25-1 with TRBJ1-2; D gene ambiguous. The CDR3 totals 15 residues. The ends were cut back, 4 bases at V and 2 bases at J, with 14 bases in the middle. The V gene's germline CDR1 is MGHDK and CDR2 SYGVNS. The CDR3 sequence is CASSAGYGGNYGYTF. The CDR3 DNA reads as TGTGCCAGCAGTGCCGGCTATGGAGGGAACTATGGCTACACCTTC.

This clone came up many times. The V call is TRBV28, the J call TRBJ1-1, with D maybe TRBD1 (6 bases). Per germline, CDR1 MDHEN and CDR2 SYDVKM. Trimming removed 8 bases at V and 5 bases at J, with 15 bases between. The CDR3 is made up of 13 amino acids. The CDR3 sequence: CASGNREGTEAFF. The CDR3 DNA reads as TGTGCCAGCGGAAACAGGGAGGGTACTGAAGCTTTCTTT.

V and J are TRBV19 and TRBJ1-5, with no clear D. CDR1 and CDR2 (germline): LNHDA, SQIVND (reference sequence). CDR3 length: 16 amino acids. The V and J ends lost 3 bases and 0 bases respectively, with 12 bases between them. The CDR3 DNA reads TGTGCCAGTAGTATGTCCGGCGGTCTTAGCAATCAGCCCCAGCATTTT. This encodes CASSMSGGLSNQPQHF.

The rearrangement links TRBV7-9 to TRBJ1-1, with D possibly TRBD1 on 5 matching bases. This CDR3 has 15 residues. Germline CDR1 reads SEHNR; CDR2 reads FQNEAQ (reference sequence). V lost 6 bases, J lost 2 bases, and 16 bases lay in between. This CDR3 is CASSYLGAANTEAFF. The CDR3 coding sequence is TGTGCCAGCAGTTACCTAGGGGCGGCTAACACTGAAGCTTTCTTT.

J is TRBJ2-2 and V is TRBV30; perhaps TRBD1 as D (5 bases). CDR1 and CDR2 (germline): GTSNPN, SVGIG (reference sequence). The CDR3 is 12 residues long. V dropped 8 bases and J dropped 7 bases, with 14 bases sitting between them. The CDR3 bases are TGTGCCCACCGGTCAGGGAACGGGGAGCTGTTTTTT. This encodes CAHRSGNGELFF.

The rearrangement uses TRBV7-8 and TRBJ2-3, with 7 nucleotides matching TRBD1. From germline, CDR1 is SGHVS and CDR2 FQNEAQ. The CDR3 covers 11 residues. Unmatched junction bases numbered 4, after V lost 5 bases and J lost 11 bases. DNA for the CDR3: TGTGCCAGCAGCCCGGGACAGCTGCAGTATTTT. It is translated as CASSPGQLQYF.

The J gene is TRBJ1-1, the V gene TRBV18, with 11 bases fitting TRBD1. The CDR3 is 16 residues long. The V segment lost 5 bases and the J segment 4 bases; nucleotides outside the gene matches: 9. Germline V gene sequence: CDR1 KGHSH, CDR2 LQKENI. This CDR3 is CASSSPGQGASTEAFF. CDR3 DNA: TGTGCCAGCTCAAGTCCCGGACAGGGGGCGAGCACTGAAGCTTTCTTT. Using reference TRBV18 and TRBJ1-1 for the parts outside the CDR3, the full variable domain is NAGVMQNPRHLVRRRGQEARLRCSPMKGHSHVYWYRQLPEEGLKFMVYLQKENIIDESGMPKERFSAEFPKEGPSILRIQQVVRGDSAAYFCASSSPGQGASTEAFFGQGTRLTVV.

The V and J genes are TRBV30 and TRBJ2-5; D not resolved. The CDR3 has 14 amino acids. Trimming left V 3 bases short and J 0 bases short, with 11 bases between. Germline CDR1 reads GTSNPN; CDR2 reads SVGIG (reference sequence). The CDR3 is CAWSHLEYQETQYF. The CDR3 nucleotides read TGTGCCTGGAGCCACCTAGAGTACCAAGAGACCCAGTACTTC.